This T cell receptor beta chain was captured in a study of blood T cell repertoires in COVID-19. Under the authors' procedure: How many nucleated cells were present was estimated from reference gene primer amplification. Produced via immunoSEQ multiplex PCR; TCRdb's table is partial and in-frame only. The V and J calls and clone size come from that table; D and trimming were worked out from the DNA. This sample has fewer than 200,000 clones, with 84% found just once. This clone has only a few counts. The CDR3 loop spans 16 amino acids. The germline gives CDR1 SGHTA, CDR2 FQGTGA. The trim removed 4 bases at V and 8 bases at J, leaving 9 bases unmatched.

The rearrangement links TRBV7-3 to TRBJ2-1; 12 nucleotides align to TRBD2. This sequence was found in a man aged 35-49 years who had recovered from COVID-19. Sequenced sample: peripheral blood. As DNA, the CDR3 is TGTGCCAGCAGCTCCCAGACTAGCGGGAGTATCGATGAGCAGTTCTTC. Its protein is CASSSQTSGSIDEQFF.